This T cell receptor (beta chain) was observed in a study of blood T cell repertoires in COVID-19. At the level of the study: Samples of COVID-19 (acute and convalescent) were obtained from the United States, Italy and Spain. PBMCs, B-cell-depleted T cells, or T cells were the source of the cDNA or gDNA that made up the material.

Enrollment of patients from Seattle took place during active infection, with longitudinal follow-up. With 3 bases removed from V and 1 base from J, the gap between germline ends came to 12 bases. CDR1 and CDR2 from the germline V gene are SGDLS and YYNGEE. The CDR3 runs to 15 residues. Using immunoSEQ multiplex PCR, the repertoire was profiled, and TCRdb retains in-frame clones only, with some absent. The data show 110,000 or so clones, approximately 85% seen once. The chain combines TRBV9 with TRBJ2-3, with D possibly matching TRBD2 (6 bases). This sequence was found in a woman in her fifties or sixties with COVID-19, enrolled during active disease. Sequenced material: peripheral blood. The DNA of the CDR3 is TGTGCCAGCAGCGGGGCGGGGTGGGGCACAGATACGCAGTATTTT. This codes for CASSGAGWGTDTQYF.